The clone carrying this T cell receptor (beta chain) was detected a few times. Its antigen is unknown. The sample is drawn from a study of T cells in Graves' hyperthyroidism and ophthalmopathy. Study conclusions and caveats: The model made its ophthalmopathy prediction, and onset followed a median approximately six months later. In the blood, most expanded thyroid clonotypes above 0.001 appeared as well.

Diagnoses rested on clinical symptoms, serum thyroxine and TRAb, thyroid ultrasound and orbital computed tomography. Amplified TCR beta CDR3 regions came from RNA transcripts. A set of HTBI primers served as the primers for a first-round RT-PCR of the TCR CDR3. MiXCR, applied by TCRdb to the multiplex PCR reads, yields one record per CDR3 protein. This table holds roughly 600,000 distinct CDR3 sequences, roughly 15% found once. The TCR was taken from a woman aged 50 to 60 with Graves' ophthalmopathy. What was sequenced was blood.

CDR3 in DNA: TGCGCCAGCAGCTTGGTTGCGGCTAGCTCCTACAATGAGCAGTTCTTC. Its translation is CASSLVAASSYNEQFF. This sequence joins TRBV5-1 and TRBJ2-1; the D is unclear. V was cut by 0 bases and J by 0 bases, with 10 bases left in between. This CDR3 is built from 16 residues. Germline CDR1 is SGHRS and CDR2 is YFSETQ.